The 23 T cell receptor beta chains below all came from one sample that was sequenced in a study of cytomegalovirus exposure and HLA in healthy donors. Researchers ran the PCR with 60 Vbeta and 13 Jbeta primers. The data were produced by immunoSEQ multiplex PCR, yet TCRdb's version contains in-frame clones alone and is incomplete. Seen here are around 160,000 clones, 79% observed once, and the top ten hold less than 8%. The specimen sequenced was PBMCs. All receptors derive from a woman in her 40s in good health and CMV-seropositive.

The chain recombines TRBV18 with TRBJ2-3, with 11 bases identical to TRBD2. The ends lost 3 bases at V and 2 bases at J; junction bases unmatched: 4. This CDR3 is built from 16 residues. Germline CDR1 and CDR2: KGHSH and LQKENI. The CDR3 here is CASSPGTSGYTDTQYF. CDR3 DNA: TGTGCCAGCTCACCGGGGACTAGCGGCTACACAGATACGCAGTATTTT.

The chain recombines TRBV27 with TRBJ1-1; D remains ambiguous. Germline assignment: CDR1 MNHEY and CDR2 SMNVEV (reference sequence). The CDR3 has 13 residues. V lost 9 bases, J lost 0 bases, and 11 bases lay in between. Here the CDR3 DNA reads TGTGCCAGTTGGGCGCGGGTGAACACTGAAGCTTTCTTT. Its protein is CASWARVNTEAFF.

DNA for the CDR3: TGTGCCAGCAGCCGGGAGGGATCCCTGCAGCGCGGCTACACCTTC. This encodes CASSREGSLQRGYTF. The chain has TRBV25-1 and TRBJ1-2, with D uncertain. Trimming pared 6 bases from V and 8 bases from J, leaving 22 bases between. The CDR3 spans 15 residues. Germline V gene lookup returns CDR1 MGHDK and CDR2 SYGVNS.

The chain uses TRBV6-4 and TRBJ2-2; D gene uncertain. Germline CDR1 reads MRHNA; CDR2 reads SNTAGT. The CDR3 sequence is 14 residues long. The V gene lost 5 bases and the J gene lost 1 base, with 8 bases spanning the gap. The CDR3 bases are TGTGCCAGCAGTACTGCAGGGAACACCGGGGAGCTGTTTTTT. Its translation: CASSTAGNTGELFF.

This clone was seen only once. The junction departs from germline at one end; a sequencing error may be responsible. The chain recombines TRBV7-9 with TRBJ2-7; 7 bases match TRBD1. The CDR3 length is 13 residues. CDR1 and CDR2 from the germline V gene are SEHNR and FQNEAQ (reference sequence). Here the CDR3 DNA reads TGTTCCAGCAGCGTCGGGACAGACTACGAGCAGTACTTC. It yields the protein CSSSVGTDYEQYF.

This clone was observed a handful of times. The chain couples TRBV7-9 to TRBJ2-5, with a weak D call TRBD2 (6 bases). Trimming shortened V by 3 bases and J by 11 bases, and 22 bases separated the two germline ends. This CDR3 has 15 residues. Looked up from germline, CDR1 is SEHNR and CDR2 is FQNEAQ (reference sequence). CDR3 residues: CASSFSGGPGGEQYF. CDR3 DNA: TGTGCCAGCAGCTTTTCCGGGGGTCCGGGTGGTGAGCAGTACTTC.

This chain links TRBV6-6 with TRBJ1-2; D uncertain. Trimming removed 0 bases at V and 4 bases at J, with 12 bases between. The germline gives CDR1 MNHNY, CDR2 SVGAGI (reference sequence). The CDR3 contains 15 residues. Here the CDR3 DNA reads TGTGCCAGCAGTTACTCGATGGCAGGAACCTATGGCTACACCTTC. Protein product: CASSYSMAGTYGYTF.

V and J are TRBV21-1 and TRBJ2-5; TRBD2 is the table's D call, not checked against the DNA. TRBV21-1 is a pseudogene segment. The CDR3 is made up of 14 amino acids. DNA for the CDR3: TGTGCCAGCATCGTTATTAGCGGGACAGAGACCCAGTACTTC. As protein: CASIVISGTETQYF.

CDR3 region: CASFGSVGTDDGNQPQHF. CDR3 nucleotides: TGTGCCAGCTTTGGGTCTGTTGGGACAGACGACGGAAATCAGCCCCAGCATTTT. V and J are TRBV18 and TRBJ1-5; TRBD1 agrees at 7 bases. V lost 7 bases, J lost 4 bases, and 19 bases stayed unmatched. The germline V gene encodes CDR1 KGHSH and CDR2 LQKENI. CDR3 length: 18 residues.

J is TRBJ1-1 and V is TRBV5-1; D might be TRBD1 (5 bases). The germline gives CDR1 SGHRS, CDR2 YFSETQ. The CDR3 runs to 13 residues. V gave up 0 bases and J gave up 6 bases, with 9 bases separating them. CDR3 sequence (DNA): TGCGCCAGCAGCTTGGCTGGGGCAGCTGAAGCTTTCTTT. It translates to CASSLAGAAEAFF.

The DNA of the CDR3 is TGTGCCAGTAGTATTCTCGGTTATCAGCCCCAGCATTTT. Amino acid sequence: CASSILGYQPQHF. This chain uses TRBV19 with TRBJ1-5; D is ambiguous. The CDR3 consists of 13 residues. CDR1 is LNHDA, CDR2 SQIVND, per germline (reference sequence). Trimming pared 3 bases from V and 5 bases from J, leaving 8 bases between.

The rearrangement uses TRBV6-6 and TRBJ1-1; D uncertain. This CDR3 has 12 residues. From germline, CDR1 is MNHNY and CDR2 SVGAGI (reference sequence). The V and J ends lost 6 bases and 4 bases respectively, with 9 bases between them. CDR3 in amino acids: CASRGGVTEAFF. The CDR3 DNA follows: TGTGCCAGCAGGGGCGGGGTCACTGAAGCTTTCTTT.

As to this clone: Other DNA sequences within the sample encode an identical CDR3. CDR3 region: CASSLGQGNTGELFF. CDR3 coding DNA: TGTGCCAGCAGCTTAGGACAGGGGAACACCGGGGAGCTGTTTTTT. This sequence joins TRBV7-3 and TRBJ2-2; 8 positions agree with TRBD1. The junction had 0 bases not matched to a gene; V was cut back by 2 bases and J by 1 base. CDR3 length equals 15 residues. Per the germline V gene, CDR1 is SGHTA and CDR2 is FQGTGA.

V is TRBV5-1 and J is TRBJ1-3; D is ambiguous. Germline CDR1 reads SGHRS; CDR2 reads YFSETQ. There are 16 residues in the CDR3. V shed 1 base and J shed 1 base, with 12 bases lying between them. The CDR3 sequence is CASSLTYVTSGNTIYF. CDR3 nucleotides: TGCGCCAGCAGCTTGACCTACGTGACTTCTGGAAACACCATATATTTT.

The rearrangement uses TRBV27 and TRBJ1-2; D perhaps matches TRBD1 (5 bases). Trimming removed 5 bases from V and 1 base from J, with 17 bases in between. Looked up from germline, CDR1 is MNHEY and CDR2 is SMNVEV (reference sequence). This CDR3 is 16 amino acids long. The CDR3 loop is CASSKLTGPLNYGYTF. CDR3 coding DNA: TGTGCCAGCAGTAAATTAACAGGTCCCCTTAACTATGGCTACACCTTC.

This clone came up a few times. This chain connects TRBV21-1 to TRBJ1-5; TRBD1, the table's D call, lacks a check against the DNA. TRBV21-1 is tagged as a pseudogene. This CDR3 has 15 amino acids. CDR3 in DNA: TGTGCCAGCAGCAACACTAAAGGGGTTGGGCAGCCCCAGCATTTT. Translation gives CASSNTKGVGQPQHF.

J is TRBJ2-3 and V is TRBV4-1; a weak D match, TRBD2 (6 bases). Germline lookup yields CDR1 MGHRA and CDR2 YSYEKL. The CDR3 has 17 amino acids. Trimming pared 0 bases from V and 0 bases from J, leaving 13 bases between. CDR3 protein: CASSQDQWTTSTDTQYF. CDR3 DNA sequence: TGCGCCAGCAGCCAAGATCAGTGGACTACTAGCACAGATACGCAGTATTTT.

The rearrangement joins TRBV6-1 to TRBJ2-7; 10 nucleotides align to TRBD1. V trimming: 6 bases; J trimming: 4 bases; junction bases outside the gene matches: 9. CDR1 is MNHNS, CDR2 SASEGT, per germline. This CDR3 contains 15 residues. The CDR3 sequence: CASRPDRGRLYEQYF. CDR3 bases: TGTGCCAGCAGACCAGACAGGGGGCGCTTATACGAGCAGTACTTC.

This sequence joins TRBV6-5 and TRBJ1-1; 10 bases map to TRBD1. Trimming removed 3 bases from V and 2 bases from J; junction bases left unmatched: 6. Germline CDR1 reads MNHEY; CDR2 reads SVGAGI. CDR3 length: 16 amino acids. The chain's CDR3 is CASSYLRTGGNTEAFF. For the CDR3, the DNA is TGTGCCAGCAGTTATTTAAGGACAGGGGGTAACACTGAAGCTTTCTTT.

CDR3 nucleotides: TGTGCCAGTAGTATTCTTGACAGGGGCCGGAACTATGGCTACACCTTC. This translates into CASSILDRGRNYGYTF. The genes are TRBV19 and TRBJ1-2, with 8 bases identical to TRBD1. Unmatched junction bases numbered 8, after V lost 3 bases and J lost 2 bases. Germline V lookup: CDR1 LNHDA, CDR2 SQIVND (reference sequence). The CDR3 is 16 residues long. The complete variable domain, with remaining parts taken from reference TRBV19 and TRBJ1-2, reads DGGITQSPKYLFRKEGQNVTLSCEQNLNHDAMYWYRQDPGQGLRLIYYSQIVNDFQKGDIAEGYSVSREKKESFPLTVTSAQKNPTAFYLCASSILDRGRNYGYTFGSGTRLTVV.

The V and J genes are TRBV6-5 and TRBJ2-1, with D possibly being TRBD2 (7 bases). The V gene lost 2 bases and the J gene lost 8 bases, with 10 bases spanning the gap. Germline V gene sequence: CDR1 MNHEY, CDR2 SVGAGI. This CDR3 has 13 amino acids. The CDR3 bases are TGTGCCAGCAGTTACGGGGGGGCTTATGAGCAGTTCTTC. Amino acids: CASSYGGAYEQFF.

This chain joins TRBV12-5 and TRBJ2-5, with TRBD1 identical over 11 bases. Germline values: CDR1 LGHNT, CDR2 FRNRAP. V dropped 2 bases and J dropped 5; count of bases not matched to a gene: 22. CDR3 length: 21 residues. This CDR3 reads CASGLSPHTGTGGNGLETQYF. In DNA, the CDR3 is TGTGCTAGTGGTTTGAGCCCCCACACCGGGACAGGGGGGAATGGCTTGGAGACCCAGTACTTC.

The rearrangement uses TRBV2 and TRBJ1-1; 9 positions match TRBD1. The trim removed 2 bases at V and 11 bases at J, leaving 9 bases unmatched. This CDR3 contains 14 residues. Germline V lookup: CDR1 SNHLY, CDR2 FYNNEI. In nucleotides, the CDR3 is TGTGCCAGCAGTGAATTGGACAGGGGTTGTCGTGCTTTCTTT. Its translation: CASSELDRGCRAFF.